The 26 T cell receptor beta chains below come from one sample, sequenced in a study of post-analysis software for immune sequencing data. TCR beta cDNA libraries included unique molecular identifiers. TCRdb fed the PCR reads into MiXCR, producing one record per CDR3 protein. Among roughly 620,000 distinct CDR3 sequences listed, roughly two fifths were seen once. Their antigen targets remain unknown. Whole-study findings and limits: Higher frequency in patients than in controls was seen for roughly five TRBV segments, with TRBV5-6, TRBV5-1 and TRBV20-1 among them.

Sequencing used blood. Every receptor here comes from a girl aged 10 to 17 with multiple sclerosis.

There are many counts of this clonotype. The rearrangement joins TRBV29-1 to TRBJ2-5; tentatively, D is TRBD1 (5 bases). The CDR3 extends over 15 amino acids. Per germline, CDR1 SQVTM and CDR2 ANQGSEA. Trimming shortened V by 0 bases and J by 5 bases, and 16 bases separated the two germline ends. This chain's CDR3 is CSVEDPKGVRETQYF. CDR3 DNA sequence: TGCAGCGTTGAAGATCCTAAAGGGGTGAGGGAGACCCAGTACTTC.

This chain links TRBV7-9 with TRBJ2-1, with 7 bases lining up with TRBD1. The germline gives CDR1 SEHNR, CDR2 FQNEAQ (reference sequence). V trimming: 4 bases; J trimming: 2 bases; junction bases outside the gene matches: 2. The CDR3 loop spans 14 amino acids. The CDR3 loop is CASSSGQPYNEQFF. For the CDR3, the DNA is TGTGCCAGCAGCTCGGGACAGCCCTACAATGAGCAGTTCTTC.

This rearrangement joins TRBV7-2 to TRBJ2-5, with D possibly TRBD2 on 5 matching bases. In germline, CDR1 is SGHTA, CDR2 FQGNSA. CDR3 size: 14 residues. Trimming stripped 1 base from V and 9 bases from J, with 15 bases between. The CDR3 sequence: CASSLEASRLPQYF. Written as DNA, the CDR3 is TGTGCCAGCAGCTTAGAGGCTAGCCGCTTACCCCAGTACTTC.

This clonotype was picked up a small number of times. The chain uses TRBV7-9 and TRBJ1-2; D remains unclear. Germline V gene lookup returns CDR1 SEHNR and CDR2 FQNEAQ (reference sequence). The CDR3 loop spans 14 amino acids. V lost 5 bases to trimming and J lost 6 bases, with 16 bases between them. The CDR3 loop is CASSRGWVGDGYTF. The CDR3 nucleotides are TGTGCCAGCAGCCGGGGATGGGTTGGTGATGGCTACACCTTC.

V gene TRBV12-3 or TRBV12-4 combines with J gene TRBJ2-7; weak D call: TRBD2 (6 bases). CDR3 size: 12 residues. V was trimmed by 6 bases and J by 5 bases, leaving 11 bases between them. The CDR3 loop is CASRGGRDEQYF. The CDR3 region has the DNA TGTGCCAGCAGGGGGGGTAGGGACGAGCAGTACTTC.

The chain couples TRBV10-3 to TRBJ2-7; D unclear. The CDR3 runs to 12 residues. Germline CDR1 is ENHRY and CDR2 is SYGVKD. Trimming cost V 4 bases and J 7 bases, with 11 bases left between them. DNA of the CDR3: TGTGCCATCAGTGTCACTAATGGGGAGCAGTACTTC. It specifies CAISVTNGEQYF.

The rearrangement links TRBV3-1 to TRBJ2-1; tentatively, D is TRBD1 (5 bases). Trimming shortened V by 5 bases and J by 2 bases, and 13 bases separated the two germline ends. The CDR3 extends over 15 amino acids. Looked up from germline, CDR1 is LGHDT and CDR2 is YNNKEL (reference sequence). CDR3 DNA: TGTGCCAGCAGCAAAACACAGGTAGCCTACAATGAGCAGTTCTTC. Its protein is CASSKTQVAYNEQFF.

The table lists this clonotype with a few counts. This rearrangement joins TRBV12-3 or TRBV12-4 to TRBJ2-3, with a tentative D call TRBD2 (7 bases). The ends were cut back, 6 bases at V and 6 bases at J, with 16 bases in the middle. CDR3 length: 14 residues. CDR3 in DNA: TGTGCCAGCAGCGCTTACCCGGGGGGCGATACGCAGTATTTT. Translated, it gives CASSAYPGGDTQYF.

The gene calls are TRBV7-9 and TRBJ2-3; 13 nucleotides align to TRBD2. Per germline, CDR1 SEHNR and CDR2 FQNEAQ (reference sequence). The J segment lost 4 bases and the V segment lost 4 bases, leaving 11 bases of the junction unmatched. The CDR3 loop spans 18 amino acids. The DNA of the CDR3 is TGTGCCAGCAGCTACCGGACTAGCGGGGGACTCGCCGCAGATACGCAGTATTTT. Translating it yields CASSYRTSGGLAADTQYF. Together with reference TRBV7-9 and TRBJ2-3, the CDR3 gives the full variable domain: DTGVSQNPRHKITKRGQNVTFRCDPISEHNRLYWYRQTLGQGPEFLTYFQNEAQLEKSRLLSDRFSAERPKGSFSTLEIQRTEQGDSAMYLCASSYRTSGGLAADTQYFGPGTRLTVL.

V gene TRBV7-2 combines with J gene TRBJ2-7; 9 bases are shared with TRBD2. V dropped 4 bases and J dropped 2; count of bases not matched to a gene: 3. Germline V gene sequence: CDR1 SGHTA, CDR2 FQGNSA. The CDR3 runs to 14 residues. DNA of the CDR3: TGTGCCAGCAGCTCCAGCGGGGGGCCCTACGAGCAGTACTTC. Its translation: CASSSSGGPYEQYF.

The genes are TRBV2 and TRBJ2-5; TRBD1 agrees at 9 bases. V shed 6 bases, J shed 5 bases, and the junction held 1 base outside the gene matches. The CDR3 is 12 amino acids. CDR1 and CDR2 from the germline V gene are SNHLY and FYNNEI. The CDR3 DNA reads as TGTGCCAGCAGGGGGACAGGGGAGACCCAGTACTTC. This codes for CASRGTGETQYF.

This chain links TRBV7-2 with TRBJ1-1; the D is unclear. Germline V CDR1 and CDR2: SGHTA, FQGNSA. This CDR3 contains 14 residues. The V end was cut by 0 bases, the J end by 0 bases, with 5 bases between. CDR3 amino acids: CASSLALLNTEAFF. The CDR3 DNA sequence: TGTGCCAGCAGCTTAGCACTCCTGAACACTGAAGCTTTCTTT. The full variable domain, rest sourced from reference TRBV7-2 and TRBJ1-1, is GAGVSQSPSNKVTEKGKDVELRCDPISGHTALYWYRQSLGQGLEFLIYFQGNSAPDKSGLPSDRFSAERTGGSVSTLTIQRTQQEDSAVYLCASSLALLNTEAFFGQGTRLTVV.

This chain connects TRBV5-4 to TRBJ2-7, with TRBD1 matching over 12 bases. Per the germline V gene, CDR1 is SGHNT and CDR2 is YYREEE (reference sequence). This CDR3 spans 16 amino acids. Germline trimming cut 4 bases from V and 2 bases from J; bases unmatched to any gene: 7. The CDR3 sequence: CASSDRGDRGPYEQYF. CDR3 in DNA: TGTGCCAGCAGCGACAGGGGGGACAGGGGGCCCTACGAGCAGTACTTC.

The chain has TRBV10-3 and TRBJ2-7, with 10 bases fitting TRBD2. Germline V CDR1 and CDR2: ENHRY, SYGVKD. The CDR3 is 14 amino acids. V dropped 2 bases and J dropped 12; count of bases not matched to a gene: 10. The CDR3 loop is CAISEEVAGGPWYF. CDR3 in DNA: TGTGCCATCAGTGAGGAGGTAGCGGGAGGCCCATGGTACTTC.

Comment on this clonotype: A read error is possible here, since a much larger clone lies one base away. This CDR3 fails to terminate in the conserved phenylalanine or tryptophan, so it likely reflects a read error. The chain is built from TRBV5-1 and TRBJ2-3; D is perhaps TRBD1 or TRBD2 (5 bases each). The CDR3 is made up of 16 amino acids. V was trimmed by 5 bases and J by 1 base, leaving 17 bases between them. Germline V lookup: CDR1 SGHRS, CDR2 YFSETQ. CDR3 sequence reads: CASRTQPRGGTDTQYL. The CDR3, as DNA: TGCGCCAGCAGAACGCAACCGCGAGGGGGCACAGATACGCAGTATCTT.

The genes are TRBV29-1 and TRBJ2-5, with 7 nucleotides matching TRBD2. This CDR3 contains 13 residues. Germline assignment: CDR1 SQVTM and CDR2 ANQGSEA. V was pared by 7 bases and J by 0 bases, with 5 bases of the junction left unmatched. Here the CDR3 DNA reads TGCAGCGGTAGCGGGCGGTACCAAGAGACCCAGTACTTC. This translates into CSGSGRYQETQYF.

The V call is TRBV12-3 or TRBV12-4, the J call TRBJ2-1; D is possibly TRBD1 or TRBD2 (6 bases each). This CDR3 comprises 13 residues. Trimming took 4 bases from V and 5 from J, leaving 9 bases between them. Here the CDR3 reads CASSWGDNNEQFF. The DNA of the CDR3 is TGTGCCAGCAGTTGGGGGGACAACAATGAGCAGTTCTTC.

J is TRBJ1-1 and V is TRBV5-1, with a tentative D call TRBD1 (5 bases). The germline V gene has CDR1 SGHRS and CDR2 YFSETQ. This CDR3 is 15 amino acids long. Trimming shortened V by 3 bases and J by 2 bases, and 14 bases separated the two germline ends. The CDR3 protein is CASSWEQGENTEAFF. CDR3 DNA: TGCGCCAGCAGCTGGGAACAAGGGGAAAACACTGAAGCTTTCTTT.

This clonotype was detected a few times. The chain carries TRBV5-1 and TRBJ2-7; 7 nucleotides match TRBD1. The V segment lost 3 bases and the J segment 4 bases; nucleotides outside the gene matches: 13. This CDR3 contains 16 residues. From germline, CDR1 is SGHRS and CDR2 YFSETQ. CDR3 sequence: CASSSTRQGSRYEQYF. CDR3 in DNA: TGCGCCAGCAGCTCAACCCGACAGGGCTCCCGTTACGAGCAGTACTTC.

This clonotype occurred once. V gene TRBV5-1 combines with J gene TRBJ1-1; maybe TRBD1 (5 bases). Per the germline V gene, CDR1 is SGHRS and CDR2 is YFSETQ. There are 14 residues in the CDR3. V was pared by 1 base and J by 0 bases, with 7 bases between. CDR3 in DNA: TGCGCCAGCAGCTTGCCAGGGTTGAACACTGAAGCTTTCTTT. Amino acid sequence: CASSLPGLNTEAFF.

The genes are TRBV7-9 and TRBJ1-2; D not certain. The CDR3 is made up of 12 amino acids. Trimming shortened V by 5 bases and J by 6 bases, and 10 bases separated the two germline ends. The germline V gene encodes CDR1 SEHNR and CDR2 FQNEAQ (reference sequence). The CDR3 is CASSPVRDGYTF. CDR3 nucleotide sequence: TGTGCCAGCAGCCCCGTTCGGGATGGCTACACCTTC. Filled out from reference TRBV7-9 and TRBJ1-2, the complete variable domain reads DTGVSQNPRHKITKRGQNVTFRCDPISEHNRLYWYRQTLGQGPEFLTYFQNEAQLEKSRLLSDRFSAERPKGSFSTLEIQRTEQGDSAMYLCASSPVRDGYTFGSGTRLTVV.

This clonotype was found a few times. This rearrangement joins TRBV5-6 to TRBJ2-5; TRBD1 might be the D (5 bases). Germline-derived CDR1 and CDR2 are SGHDT and YYEEEE. There are 15 residues in the CDR3. Trimming removed 0 bases from V and 4 bases from J, with 13 bases in between. Here the CDR3 reads CASSLVGFRGETQYF. The CDR3 coding sequence is TGTGCCAGCAGCTTGGTTGGGTTTAGGGGAGAGACCCAGTACTTC.

About this clonotype: An end of the junction does not agree with germline; a read error may underlie this. The chain has TRBV10-3 and TRBJ1-2; D might be TRBD1 (6 bases). The germline gives CDR1 ENHRY, CDR2 SYGVKD. This CDR3 is 14 amino acids long. The CDR3 region is CVIRLTRGDYGYTF. The CDR3 region has the DNA TGTGTCATCAGGCTCACCAGGGGAGACTATGGCTACACCTTC.

The rearrangement uses TRBV9 and TRBJ2-5; possibly TRBD1 for D (5 bases). CDR1 SGDLS and CDR2 YYNGEE come from the germline V gene. This CDR3 is 14 amino acids long. Trimming took off 0 bases at V and 1 base at J, with 7 bases between the two ends. Written as DNA, the CDR3 is TGTGCCAGCAGCGTAGGACAGCCCCAAGAGACCCAGTACTTC. Translation: CASSVGQPQETQYF.

This clonotype showed up just once. V usage is TRBV2 and J usage is TRBJ2-7; 12 bases are shared with TRBD2. Germline-derived CDR1 and CDR2 are SNHLY and FYNNEI. The V segment lost 10 bases and the J segment 5 bases; nucleotides outside the gene matches: 3. The CDR3 is 12 amino acids. The CDR3 region has the DNA TGTGCCACCCGGACTAGCGGGAACGAGCAGTACTTC. Amino acids: CATRTSGNEQYF.

CDR3 sequence (DNA): TGCAGTGCCCCCGAGACAGGGACCGATACGCAGTATTTT. This encodes CSAPETGTDTQYF. This chain uses TRBV20-1 with TRBJ2-3; 7 bases align to TRBD1. The CDR3 runs 13 residues. The V and J ends lost 6 bases and 6 bases, in that order; junction bases with no gene match: 9. Per the germline V gene, CDR1 is DFQATT and CDR2 is SNEGSKA (reference sequence).